This section outlines one T cell receptor (beta chain) sequence together with its context. Its antigen is undetermined. The sample originates from a study of response to subunit inactivated influenza vaccine. Notes on the study in general: There was a suggestion from the authors that each seasonal influenza vaccination recruits few new T cells.

Trimming shortened V by 6 bases and J by 2 bases, and 16 bases separated the two germline ends. This CDR3 region has 15 residues. CDR1 MDHEN and CDR2 SYDVKM come from the germline V gene. TCRdb analysed the RT-PCR reads with MiXCR anew, one entry per CDR3 protein. Of 500,000 to 600,000 distinct CDR3 sequences in the sample, 10% to 15% were seen once. This receptor was identified in a man in his fifties or sixties who received an inactivated influenza vaccine. V usage is TRBV28 and J usage is TRBJ1-2; D gene ambiguous. The sequences come from PBMCs from blood, collected roughly 6 weeks after vaccination. CDR3 in amino acids: CASSPSHTRNYGYTF. The CDR3 DNA sequence: TGTGCCAGCAGCCCTTCCCATACACGGAACTATGGCTACACCTTC.